These 30 T cell receptor beta chains originate from one sample sequenced in a study of blood T cells in healthy people across ages. PCR was performed a second time for roughly 7 to 12 cycles using a sample-barcoded 5' primer and a J-beta primer mix. TCRdb called the 5' RACE reads again in MiXCR, with one record for every CDR3 protein. The repertoire holds 800,000 or so distinct CDR3 sequences, with around 25% as singletons. These same data were also listed under a study on T cells of mothers and their children.

Sequencing input: blood. The receptors were gathered from a boy aged 10-17 years in good health.

This chain uses TRBV29-1 with TRBJ1-1; D not resolved. Trimming stripped 4 bases from V and 10 bases from J, with 10 bases between. The CDR3 has 10 amino acids. CDR1 and CDR2 (germline): SQVTM, ANQGSEA. The CDR3 loop reads CSVVGGRAFF. The CDR3 DNA sequence: TGCAGCGTTGTAGGAGGGCGAGCTTTCTTT.

The chain carries TRBV28 and TRBJ2-3; TRBD2 aligns across 9 bases. CDR3 size: 13 residues. The germline CDR1 and CDR2 sequences are MDHEN and SYDVKM. Unmatched junction bases numbered 4, after V lost 8 bases and J lost 4 bases. CDR3 sequence reads: CASSSGVADTQYF. CDR3 sequence (DNA): TGTGCCAGCTCTAGCGGGGTTGCAGATACGCAGTATTTT.

The chain recombines TRBV28 with TRBJ2-3; 8 bases are a match to TRBD1. CDR1 and CDR2 from the germline V gene are MDHEN and SYDVKM. The junction had 18 bases not matched to a gene; V was cut back by 6 bases and J by 4 bases. CDR3 length equals 18 residues. This chain's CDR3 is CASRHVPGVAGGPDTQYF. In DNA form, the CDR3 reads TGTGCCAGCAGACACGTCCCCGGGGTGGCAGGGGGCCCAGATACGCAGTATTTT. The entire variable domain, with the rest obtained from reference TRBV28 and TRBJ2-3, is as follows: DVKVTQSSRYLVKRTGEKVFLECVQDMDHENMFWYRQDPGLGLRLIYFSYDVKMKEKGDIPEGYSVSREKKERFSLILESASTNQTSMYLCASRHVPGVAGGPDTQYFGPGTRLTVL.

The chain employs TRBV7-2 and TRBJ2-1; D is perhaps TRBD1 or TRBD2 (5 bases each). The V end lost 5 bases, the J end lost 1 base, and 18 bases lay between the germline ends. Looked up from germline, CDR1 is SGHTA and CDR2 is FQGNSA. This CDR3 is 17 amino acids long. This CDR3 is CASSPPPGPLSYNEQFF. The CDR3 region has the DNA TGTGCCAGCAGCCCTCCGCCGGGACCCCTGTCCTACAATGAGCAGTTCTTC.

This clonotype was observed a few times. CDR3 loop: CASSSTGTAKSNEKLFF. The DNA of the CDR3 is TGTGCCAGCAGCTCGACAGGGACAGCGAAATCTAATGAAAAACTGTTTTTT. This sequence joins TRBV7-2 and TRBJ1-4, with 7 bases matching TRBD1. Germline V CDR1 and CDR2: SGHTA, FQGNSA. The CDR3 covers 17 residues. V lost 4 bases to trimming and J lost 3 bases; unmatched junction nucleotides: 11.

This clonotype appeared a few times. The gene calls are TRBV28 and TRBJ2-5; 11 bases agree with TRBD1. TRBJ2-1 explains the end of the DNA better; the J call may be wrong. CDR1 is MDHEN, CDR2 SYDVKM, per germline. The CDR3 has 15 amino acids. The CDR3 DNA follows: TGTGCCAGCAGACAACCCGGGACAGGGGGAGAGGAGCAGTTCTTC. Protein: CASRQPGTGGEEQFF.

This clonotype has a handful of counts. The chain employs TRBV14 and TRBJ2-5, with 7 positions matching TRBD1. V gave up 4 bases and J gave up 9 bases; unmatched junction bases: 20. The CDR3 has 17 residues. CDR1 and CDR2 from the germline V gene are SGHDN and FVKESK. CDR3 DNA sequence: TGTGCCAGCAGCCCACCGACAGGGATCAGTTCAAGAGAACCCCAGTACTTC. It encodes CASSPPTGISSREPQYF.

This clonotype was observed at least ten times. The chain links TRBV6-1 to TRBJ2-7, with a tentative D call TRBD1 (5 bases). Germline-derived CDR1 and CDR2 are MNHNS and SASEGT. The CDR3 consists of 14 residues. The CDR3 nucleotides read TGTGCAGCATTAAACTGGGGCAGTTCCTACGAGCAGTACTTC. The encoded protein is CAALNWGSSYEQYF.

The chain is built from TRBV29-1 and TRBJ2-5; a possible D gene is TRBD1 (7 bases). The end of the DNA is better explained by TRBJ2-7, so the J call may be wrong. CDR1 SQVTM and CDR2 ANQGSEA come from the germline V gene. The CDR3 contains 15 residues. This CDR3 is CSVEEGAGESYEQYF. CDR3 bases: TGCAGCGTTGAGGAGGGGGCAGGGGAGTCCTACGAGCAGTACTTC.

This clonotype came up a few times. The rearrangement joins TRBV15 to TRBJ1-5, with D possibly TRBD1 on 5 matching bases. CDR1 is LNHNV, CDR2 YYDKDF, per germline (reference sequence). The CDR3 sequence is 13 residues long. V was shortened by 1 base and J by 9 bases, with 10 bases between the two germline ends. The CDR3 loop is CATSRGTGRPQHF. In DNA form, the CDR3 reads TGTGCCACCAGCAGAGGCACGGGGCGGCCCCAGCATTTT.

The chain employs TRBV13 and TRBJ2-5; 14 bases agree with TRBD2. The CDR3 consists of 17 residues. CDR1 PRHDT and CDR2 FYEKMQ come from the germline V gene (reference sequence). Trimming removed 5 bases from V and 1 base from J; junction bases left unmatched: 6. CDR3 protein: CASSQAGLAGAQETQYF. The CDR3 nucleotides are TGTGCCAGCAGCCAAGCGGGACTAGCGGGGGCCCAAGAGACCCAGTACTTC.

The CDR3 region has the DNA TGCAGCGTTTCATGGAGCAATCAGCCCCAGCATTTT. Amino acids: CSVSWSNQPQHF. This chain uses TRBV29-1 with TRBJ1-5; D gene uncertain. The length of the CDR3 is 12 residues. Germline V gene data show CDR1 as SQVTM and CDR2 as ANQGSEA. V lost 5 bases to trimming and J lost 1 base, with 6 bases between them. Based on the CDR3 plus reference TRBV29-1 and TRBJ1-5, the full variable domain is SAVISQKPSRDICQRGTSLTIQCQVDSQVTMMFWYRQQPGQSLTLIATANQGSEATYESGFVIDKFPISRPNLTFSTLTVSNMSPEDSSIYLCSVSWSNQPQHFGDGTRLSIL.

This clonotype was detected only a few times. The J gene is TRBJ2-7, the V gene TRBV12-3 or TRBV12-4; tentatively, D is TRBD1 (6 bases). The J call may be incorrect, as the DNA end agrees better with TRBJ2-1. This CDR3 has 13 residues. This CDR3 is CASSYTGNNEQFF. The CDR3, as DNA: TGTGCCAGCAGTTATACAGGGAACAATGAGCAGTTCTTC.

There are a few counts of this clonotype. V usage is TRBV20-1 and J usage is TRBJ1-4, with 10 bases lining up with TRBD1. Germline V lookup: CDR1 DFQATT, CDR2 SNEGSKA (reference sequence). The CDR3 is made up of 14 amino acids. J gave up 8 bases and V 5 bases, and 8 bases lay outside the gene matches. CDR3 amino acids: CSASHRDRGEKLFF. Here the CDR3 DNA reads TGCAGTGCTTCACACCGGGACAGGGGCGAAAAACTGTTTTTT.

The rearrangement links TRBV20-1 to TRBJ1-1; no clear D. V lost 6 bases and J lost 1, with 15 bases in between. The CDR3 is made up of 14 amino acids. Germline V CDR1 and CDR2: DFQATT, SNEGSKA (reference sequence). The CDR3 sequence is CSATAYVGNTEAFF. The CDR3 nucleotides are TGCAGTGCGACCGCGTACGTGGGGAACACTGAAGCTTTCTTT.

The chain joins TRBV6-5 to TRBJ2-3; 8 nucleotides line up with TRBD2. Losses at the gene ends were 0 bases for V and 1 base for J; bases not matched to a gene: 3. Germline V CDR1 and CDR2: MNHEY, SVGAGI. CDR3 size: 16 residues. For the CDR3, the DNA is TGTGCCAGCAGTTACTCGAGTAGCGGGGGCACAGATACGCAGTATTTT. Protein product: CASSYSSSGGTDTQYF.

This clonotype was picked up a small number of times. V usage is TRBV6-2 or TRBV6-3 and J usage is TRBJ2-4; TRBD1 matches at 9 bases. V shed 2 bases and J 6 bases; nucleotides not matched to a gene: 8. The germline V gene has CDR1 MNHEY and CDR2 SVGEGT. The CDR3 is 16 residues long. The DNA for the CDR3 is TGTGCCAGCAGTTACGGAGGGACAGGGCTATCAAACATTCAGTACTTC. Translation gives CASSYGGTGLSNIQYF.

This clonotype came up a few times. The rearrangement links TRBV6-2 or TRBV6-3 to TRBJ1-4; the match to TRBD1 covers 8 bases. The V segment lost 2 bases and the J segment 1 base; nucleotides outside the gene matches: 0. The CDR3 is made up of 15 amino acids. Germline values: CDR1 MNHEY, CDR2 SVGEGT. In DNA form, the CDR3 reads TGTGCCAGCAGTTACACAGGGGGAACTAATGAAAAACTGTTTTTT. Its translation is CASSYTGGTNEKLFF.

This clonotype occurred a few times. This is likely a read error, given that the CDR3 carries no conserved phenylalanine or tryptophan at its end. The chain uses TRBV27 and TRBJ1-5; maybe TRBD1 (6 bases). The ends were cut back, 4 bases at V and 7 bases at J, with 23 bases in the middle. This CDR3 has 17 amino acids. The germline V gene has CDR1 MNHEY and CDR2 SMNVEV (reference sequence). The CDR3 loop is CASSSLAGHSPRQPQHL. The CDR3 DNA sequence: TGTGCCAGCAGTTCCTTAGCGGGACATTCCCCGCGACAGCCCCAGCATCTT.

The chain is built from TRBV29-1 and TRBJ2-2; D unresolved. V lost 5 bases and J 4 bases, leaving 11 bases between the germline ends. From germline, CDR1 is SQVTM and CDR2 ANQGSEA. The CDR3 is 13 amino acids. This CDR3 reads CSVRPSGTGELFF. The CDR3 coding sequence is TGCAGCGTTCGGCCGTCGGGCACCGGGGAGCTGTTTTTT.

The V gene is TRBV7-3, the J gene TRBJ2-1, with D hard to call. Deletions cut 5 bases from V and 7 bases from J, with 12 bases between. From germline, CDR1 is SGHTA and CDR2 FQGTGA. The CDR3 consists of 13 residues. The CDR3 here is CASSVGTRNEQFF. The CDR3 nucleotides are TGTGCCAGCAGCGTGGGAACCAGGAATGAGCAGTTCTTC.

The J gene is TRBJ2-2, the V gene TRBV5-1; D is ambiguous. V was clipped by 1 base and J by 0 bases, with 10 bases between them. The germline gives CDR1 SGHRS, CDR2 YFSETQ. CDR3 length equals 16 residues. Written as DNA, the CDR3 is TGCGCCAGCAGCTTGAAAACAGTCGCGAACACCGGGGAGCTGTTTTTT. Translation: CASSLKTVANTGELFF.

This clonotype was counted between two and nine times. The rearrangement uses TRBV12-3 or TRBV12-4 and TRBJ1-3, with 9 bases that match TRBD1. The CDR3 contains 15 residues. The junction had 4 bases not matched to a gene; V was cut back by 3 bases and J by 4 bases. The CDR3 bases are TGTGCCAGCAGTTTGAACAGGGGGCGCGGAAACACCATATATTTT. This encodes CASSLNRGRGNTIYF.

Worth noting for this clonotype: At one of its ends the junction is not consistent with the germline gene, which may arise from a read error. This chain uses TRBV7-2 with TRBJ2-4; D unresolved. Germline V gene data show CDR1 as SGHTA and CDR2 as FQGNSA. The CDR3 has 13 amino acids. The CDR3 is CASSLDWRNIQYF. As DNA, the CDR3 is TGTGCCAGCAGCTTAGATTGGAGAAACATTCAATACTTC. The entire variable domain, with the rest obtained from reference TRBV7-2 and TRBJ2-4, is as follows: GAGVSQSPSNKVTEKGKDVELRCDPISGHTALYWYRQSLGQGLEFLIYFQGNSAPDKSGLPSDRFSAERTGGSVSTLTIQRTQQEDSAVYLCASSLDWRNIQYFGAGTRLSVL.

This clonotype was detected many times. The gene calls are TRBV27 and TRBJ2-7; possible D gene TRBD2, 5 bases. Trimming left V 5 bases short and J 1 base short, with 12 bases between. The CDR3 covers 14 residues. The germline gives CDR1 MNHEY, CDR2 SMNVEV (reference sequence). In nucleotides, the CDR3 is TGTGCCAGCAGTCCTAGCTACGAATCCTACGAGCAGTACTTC. This translates into CASSPSYESYEQYF.

This clonotype appeared a few times. At one boundary the junction diverges from the germline segment, which might be a read error. The V gene is TRBV20-1, the J gene TRBJ2-3; 8 bases are a match to TRBD2. This CDR3 comprises 16 residues. The V gene's germline CDR1 is DFQATT and CDR2 SNEGSKA (reference sequence). The CDR3 DNA reads as TGCAGTGCTAGTCCCGGGGGGGCCGAAGGCACGGATACGCAGTATTTT. Amino acid sequence: CSASPGGAEGTDTQYF.

This clonotype was observed a few times. The rearrangement uses TRBV20-1 and TRBJ2-3, with TRBD1 matching over 8 bases. Germline V gene data show CDR1 as DFQATT and CDR2 as SNEGSKA (reference sequence). This CDR3 is built from 14 residues. The ends lost 1 base at V and 2 bases at J; junction bases unmatched: 2. CDR3 DNA sequence: TGCAGTGCTAGAGGGACAGGGCCCACAGATACGCAGTATTTT. Translated, it gives CSARGTGPTDTQYF.

V is TRBV12-3 or TRBV12-4 and J is TRBJ2-2; TRBD1 matches 9 bases. The CDR3 covers 17 residues. V shed 5 bases, J shed 3 bases, and the junction held 10 bases outside the gene matches. CDR3 region: CASSAYRGRGDTGELFF. The CDR3 DNA follows: TGTGCCAGCAGTGCGTACAGGGGGCGCGGGGACACCGGGGAGCTGTTTTTT.

This clonotype was detected a few times. CDR3 bases: TGCGCCAGCAGCTCGGACGCGGGACACTGGGGGACTGAAGCTTTCTTT. Translated: CASSSDAGHWGTEAFF. The J gene is TRBJ1-1, the V gene TRBV5-1; D perhaps matches TRBD1 (6 bases). CDR1 SGHRS and CDR2 YFSETQ come from the germline V gene. The CDR3 runs 16 residues. Between the trimmed V and J ends, which lost 3 bases and 5 bases, there was a span of 20 bases.

This clonotype was counted between two and nine times. The J gene is TRBJ2-3, the V gene TRBV7-2, with 7 bases fitting TRBD2. The ends lost 5 bases at V and 0 bases at J; junction bases unmatched: 5. The CDR3 has 15 amino acids. The V gene's germline CDR1 is SGHTA and CDR2 FQGNSA. The CDR3 DNA follows: TGTGCCAGCAGCCCACAGACTAGCAGCACAGATACGCAGTATTTT. Its translation: CASSPQTSSTDTQYF.